The source of this T cell receptor beta chain is a study of a mutant IDH1 vaccine in newly diagnosed glioma. About the research overall: Patients got their first vaccination 4-6 weeks after radiotherapy alone, or with temozolomide cycles.

This clone appeared a single time. Its antigen is still unknown. The sample's time point: week 5, during vaccination. What each vaccine dose contained was 300 ug of mutant IDH1 20-mer peptide, accompanied by topical imiquimod. Profiled with immunoSEQ multiplex PCR; TCRdb holds only in-frame clones, not every one. The profile covers over 50,000 clones, with approximately 90% appearing a single time and about 5% taken by the ten largest. Study outcomes and limitations: With respect to changes in top peripheral T cell clonotypes, pseudoprogression seemed unrelated.

Looked up from germline, CDR1 is SQVTM and CDR2 is ANQGSEA. The CDR3 totals 13 residues. Trimming took off 8 bases at V and 0 bases at J, with 14 bases between the two ends. Specimen: PBMCs, collected from a glioma patient whose treatment included an IDH1 peptide vaccine. The receptor was isolated from a woman in her forties with glioma. The J gene is TRBJ2-7, the V gene TRBV29-1, with D unresolved. CDR3 sequence: CSLSDPPSYEQYF. DNA of the CDR3: TGCAGCCTAAGTGACCCTCCCTCCTACGAGCAGTACTTC.